Listed below are T cell receptor beta chains from one sample, sequenced in a study of cytomegalovirus exposure and HLA in healthy donors. Using immunoSEQ multiplex PCR, the repertoire was profiled, and TCRdb retains in-frame clones only, with some absent. Among under 150,000 clones listed, just under 80% were seen once. Sequencing was carried out using PBMCs. The receptors stem from a middle-aged woman in good health and CMV-seronegative. Both conserved end residues are part of each CDR3. Each record gives: V gene, D gene, J gene, clone size, CDR3 protein, CDR3 DNA. The D gene is left open where the match is weak. For some rows the clone size is stated as once, few or many, or as a class when expanded; others skip it.

>TRBV27|-|TRBJ2-3|-
CASNGGATQYF
TGTGCCAGCAACGGGGGAGCTACGCAGTATTTT
>TRBV29-1|-|TRBJ1-2|-
CSVEVSAQVYGYTF
TGCAGCGTTGAAGTCTCCGCACAGGTCTATGGCTACACCTTC
>TRBV19|TRBD1|TRBJ2-7|-
CASRKTGGSSYEQYF
TGTGCCAGTAGGAAAACAGGGGGGAGCTCCTACGAGCAGTACTTC
>TRBV2|TRBD1|TRBJ2-3|-
CASGRQGSADTQYF
TGTGCCAGCGGGAGACAGGGGTCAGCAGATACGCAGTATTTT
>TRBV11-2|-|TRBJ1-1|-
CASSLGPAGRNTEAFF
TGTGCCAGCAGCCTTGGGCCGGCGGGGAGAAACACTGAAGCTTTCTTT
>TRBV5-4|TRBD1|TRBJ1-5|-
CASSSQGAGQPQHF
TGTGCCAGCAGTTCTCAGGGGGCAGGTCAGCCCCAGCATTTT
>TRBV5-1|TRBD1|TRBJ2-2|-
CASSTTGDTGELFF
TGCGCCAGCAGCACGACAGGGGACACCGGGGAGCTGTTTTTT
>TRBV28|TRBD1|TRBJ1-2|-
CASSDRVEGYTF
TGTGCCAGCAGTGACAGGGTCGAGGGCTACACCTTC
>TRBV4-2|-|TRBJ1-1|-
CASSQEGVWGAFF
TGTGCCAGCAGCCAAGAAGGGGTATGGGGAGCTTTCTTT
>TRBV6-1|-|TRBJ1-1|-
CASSEKVAVMNTEAFF
TGTGCCAGCAGTGAAAAGGTGGCGGTTATGAACACTGAAGCTTTCTTT
>TRBV6-1|TRBD1|TRBJ2-4|-
CASSVTGEDSQYF
TGTGCCAGCAGTGTGACAGGGGAGGACAGTCAGTACTTC
>TRBV18|-|TRBJ2-5|-
CASSPLAGQQETQYF
TGTGCCAGCTCACCACTCGCAGGCCAGCAAGAGACCCAGTACTTC
>TRBV10-2|-|TRBJ2-7|-
CASRDPGLTYEQYF
TGCGCCAGCAGAGACCCGGGACTCACCTACGAGCAGTACTTC
>TRBV15|-|TRBJ1-1|-
CATSRVGGGNTEAFF
TGTGCCACCAGCAGGGTTGGGGGGGGCAACACTGAAGCTTTCTTT
>TRBV4-3|-|TRBJ1-2|-
CASSQEQGSAYTF
TGCGCCAGCAGCCAAGAACAGGGATCTGCCTACACCTTC
>TRBV5-4|TRBD2|TRBJ2-7|-
CASSSGGDLYEQYF
TGTGCCAGCAGCTCGGGAGGGGACCTCTACGAGCAGTACTTC
>TRBV28|-|TRBJ1-6|-
CASSLRDSYNSPLHF
TGTGCCAGCAGCCTGCGGGACTCCTATAATTCACCCCTCCACTTT
>TRBV2|-|TRBJ2-7|-
CASSGDYEQYF
TGTGCCAGCAGTGGCGACTACGAGCAGTACTTC
>TRBV5-1|TRBD2|TRBJ2-1|-
CASSLSGGAFPDEQFF
TGCGCCAGCAGCTTGAGCGGGGGGGCCTTCCCAGATGAGCAGTTCTTC
>TRBV28|TRBD2|TRBJ2-2|-
CASSLFQRGPTGELFF
TGTGCCAGCAGTTTATTTCAGCGGGGCCCCACCGGGGAGCTGTTTTTT
>TRBV6-1|-|TRBJ1-4|-
CAVFTGSANEKLFF
TGTGCCGTTTTTACAGGGTCGGCTAATGAAAAACTGTTTTTT
>TRBV19|TRBD1|TRBJ2-7|-
CASSPRDRGIYEQYF
TGTGCCAGTAGTCCACGGGACAGGGGTATTTACGAGCAGTACTTC
>TRBV28|-|TRBJ2-3|-
CASSLRGGPTDTQYF
TGTGCCAGCAGTTTGAGAGGGGGACCCACAGATACGCAGTATTTT
>TRBV30|-|TRBJ1-2|-
CAWSVQAPGGYTF
TGTGCCTGGAGTGTACAGGCCCCTGGGGGCTACACCTTC
>TRBV5-4|-|TRBJ1-2|-
CASNWAGSPNYGYTF
TGTGCCAGCAACTGGGCGGGAAGTCCTAACTATGGCTACACCTTC
>TRBV4-2|-|TRBJ1-1|once
CASSQAHRLNTEAFF
TGTGCCAGCAGCCAAGCTCACAGATTGAACACTGAAGCTTTCTTT
>TRBV29-1|-|TRBJ2-7|-
CSVDPGTPYEQYF
TGCAGCGTTGATCCGGGAACTCCCTACGAGCAGTACTTC
>TRBV19|TRBD1|TRBJ2-7|-
CASSIEIPGQGYEQYF
TGTGCCAGTAGTATTGAGATCCCGGGACAGGGCTACGAGCAGTACTTC
>TRBV19|TRBD1|TRBJ2-7|few
CARVVDRALHEQYF
TGTGCCAGGGTTGTAGACAGGGCCCTCCACGAGCAGTACTTC
>TRBV7-6|-|TRBJ2-5|-
CASSLNARGVWVETQYF
TGTGCCAGCAGCTTGAATGCCAGGGGTGTTTGGGTGGAGACCCAGTACTTC
>TRBV5-1|-|TRBJ1-1|-
CASSPDSPETFF
TGCGCCAGCAGCCCGGACAGTCCTGAAACTTTCTTT
>TRBV5-1|TRBD1|TRBJ2-3|few
CASRRDRGSTDTQYF
TGCGCCTCCCGCCGGGACAGGGGAAGCACAGATACGCAGTATTTT
>TRBV11-2|TRBD2|TRBJ2-3|once
CASSSLAGGITDTQYF
TGTGCCAGCAGCTCACTAGCGGGGGGCATCACAGATACGCAGTATTTT
>TRBV6-1|-|TRBJ2-7|-
CASSEAYWGQVSHEQYF
TGTGCCAGCAGTGAAGCTTATTGGGGGCAGGTGAGCCACGAGCAGTACTTC
>TRBV5-4|-|TRBJ2-5|-
CASSLGGATQYF
TGTGCCAGCAGCTTGGGTGGAGCGACCCAGTACTTC
>TRBV5-1|-|TRBJ1-5|-
CASRPGGGSNQPQHF
TGCGCCAGCAGGCCGGGGGGAGGCAGCAATCAGCCCCAGCATTTT
>TRBV2|TRBD1|TRBJ2-7|few
CANQKLPTGEEDEQYF
TGTGCCAACCAGAAACTTCCAACAGGGGAAGAAGACGAGCAGTACTTC
>TRBV7-9|TRBD1|TRBJ2-4|few
CASSLITGGAKNIQYF
TGTGCCAGCAGCTTAATTACAGGGGGCGCCAAAAACATTCAGTACTTC
>TRBV19|TRBD2|TRBJ2-7|once
CASSIREGSMYEQYF
TGTGCCAGTAGTATACGGGAGGGCAGTATGTACGAGCAGTACTTC
>TRBV7-9|-|TRBJ2-7|once
CASSSQGTGTYEQYF
TGTGCCAGCAGCTCCCAAGGTACAGGGACCTACGAGCAGTACTTC
>TRBV5-6|TRBD1|TRBJ2-3|-
CASSPSQGADTQYF
TGTGCCAGCAGCCCCTCACAGGGGGCAGATACGCAGTATTTT
>TRBV6-5|TRBD2|TRBJ2-5|-
CASSYSTTSGGAQYF
TGTGCCAGCAGTTACTCGACTACTAGCGGGGGGGCCCAGTACTTC
>TRBV5-1|-|TRBJ1-1|-
CASSLNQNTEAFF
TGCGCCAGCAGCTTGAATCAGAACACTGAAGCTTTCTTT
>TRBV13|TRBD1|TRBJ1-1|-
CASSPQGENTEAFF
TGTGCCAGCAGCCCCCAGGGGGAGAACACTGAAGCTTTCTTT
>TRBV7-3|TRBD2|TRBJ2-7|-
CASSPQASGAPYEQYF
TGTGCCAGCAGCCCTCAGGCTAGCGGGGCACCCTACGAGCAGTACTTC
>TRBV6-5|TRBD2|TRBJ2-7|-
CASSGLASSYEQYF
TGTGCCAGCAGCGGACTAGCCTCCTCCTACGAGCAGTACTTC
>TRBV30|-|TRBJ1-2|-
CAWVGGTNYGYTF
TGTGCCTGGGTGGGGGGAACTAACTATGGCTACACCTTC
>TRBV2|-|TRBJ2-3|-
CASPPRGAQDTQYF
TGTGCCAGCCCTCCTCGGGGGGCGCAAGATACGCAGTATTTT
>TRBV5-1|TRBD2|TRBJ2-5|-
CASSSGLAGGKKYF
TGCGCCAGCAGCTCGGGACTAGCGGGGGGTAAAAAGTACTTC
>TRBV7-8|TRBD1|TRBJ2-7|-
CALSRGLSYEQYF
TGTGCCCTCAGCAGGGGGCTCTCCTACGAGCAGTACTTC
>TRBV28|TRBD2|TRBJ2-7|-
CASSLTSGSYEQYF
TGTGCCAGCAGTTTAACTAGCGGGTCCTACGAGCAGTACTTC